This TCR beta chain was obtained from a study of blood T cell repertoires in COVID-19. Overall study context: From T cells, B-cell-depleted T cells, or PBMCs came the material, which was cDNA or gDNA.

Participant-reported clinical history was the basis for cohort assignment. Original handling: For nucleated cells, counts were estimated from reference gene primer amplification. The data were produced by immunoSEQ multiplex PCR, yet TCRdb's version contains in-frame clones alone and is incomplete. V and J calls and clone size are copied from that table; D and trimming were computed from the DNA. The sample consists of approximately 170,000 clones, 84% of them appearing once. This clone has just one count. Germline-derived CDR1 and CDR2 are LGHDT and YNNKEL (reference sequence). The CDR3 spans 13 residues. V was trimmed by 6 bases and J by 13 bases, leaving 18 bases between them.

The genes are TRBV3-1 (or the pseudogene TRBV3-2) and TRBJ1-4; D is unresolved. Material: PBMCs or T cells enriched from blood (not recorded which). This TCR came from a man in his fifties or sixties who had recovered from COVID-19. CDR3 sequence (DNA): TGTGCCAGCAGTCAACAACGGGTAGGCGGACTGTTTTTT. It yields the protein CASSQQRVGGLFF.